Presented here are 23 T cell receptor beta chains from one specimen sequenced in a study of shared clonotypes between healthy human individuals. Here immunoSEQ multiplex PCR was the method, and the copy in TCRdb shows in-frame clones only, minus some. This table holds roughly 2.5 million clones, around nine tenths found once. Sequenced input: naive CD4+ T cells sorted from blood. Subset given: CD45RA+ positively selected. Receptors originate from a man younger than 35 in good health.

The chain uses TRBV27 and TRBJ2-3; D possibly matches TRBD1 or TRBD2 (5 bases each). CDR3 length: 13 residues. Germline loops: CDR1 MNHEY, CDR2 SMNVEV (reference sequence). V dropped 3 bases and J dropped 5 bases, with 9 bases sitting between them. The CDR3 sequence: CASSLRGIDTQYF. The CDR3, as DNA: TGTGCCAGCAGTTTGAGGGGAATAGATACGCAGTATTTT.

V usage is TRBV9 and J usage is TRBJ1-6; D uncertain. The CDR3 runs to 13 residues. Trimming cost V 0 bases and J 11 bases, with 9 bases left between them. The germline V gene encodes CDR1 SGDLS and CDR2 YYNGEE. CDR3 nucleotides: TGTGCCAGCAGCGTAGATCTGGTTCCACCCCTCCACTTT. It codes for CASSVDLVPPLHF. Full variable domain (remainder filled in from reference TRBV9 and TRBJ1-6): DSGVTQTPKHLITATGQRVTLRCSPRSGDLSVYWYQQSLDQGLQFLIQYYNGEERAKGNILERFSAQQFPDLHSELNLSSLELGDSALYFCASSVDLVPPLHFGNGTRLTVT.

To note about this clone: Distinct nucleotide sequences in the sample also encode this CDR3. The chain combines TRBV5-1 with TRBJ1-5, with a possible D match to TRBD1 (6 bases). Germline V gene data show CDR1 as SGHRS and CDR2 as YFSETQ. V lost 0 bases and J 2 bases, leaving 9 bases between the germline ends. The CDR3 sequence is 15 residues long. In nucleotides, the CDR3 is TGCGCCAGCAGCTTGGAGGCAGGGGGCAATCAGCCCCAGCATTTT. Amino acid sequence: CASSLEAGGNQPQHF.

This chain joins TRBV6-5 and TRBJ2-2; 8 bases line up with TRBD1. Germline-derived CDR1 and CDR2 are MNHEY and SVGAGI. The ends lost 10 bases at V and 4 bases at J; junction bases unmatched: 5. The CDR3 has 13 amino acids. CDR3 in DNA: TGTGCCACCCTCAGGGGGCCCACCGGGGAGCTGTTTTTT. Protein: CATLRGPTGELFF.

V usage is TRBV11-2 and J usage is TRBJ2-3; 8 positions match TRBD2. Germline V gene lookup returns CDR1 SGHAT and CDR2 FQNNGV. The V gene end was trimmed by 1 base and the J gene end by 7 bases; junction bases not matched to a gene: 7. The CDR3 consists of 15 residues. CDR3 DNA sequence: TGTGCCAGCAGCTTAGGACGGGAGGGCCCCAATACGCAGTATTTT. This sequence encodes CASSLGREGPNTQYF. Variable domain in full (rest from reference TRBV11-2 and TRBJ2-3): EAGVAQSPRYKIIEKRQSVAFWCNPISGHATLYWYQQILGQGPKLLIQFQNNGVVDDSQLPKDRFSAERLKGVDSTLKIQPAKLEDSAVYLCASSLGREGPNTQYFGPGTRLTVL.

The chain combines TRBV6-6 with TRBJ1-5; D unresolved. The ends were cut back, 0 bases at V and 3 bases at J, with 9 bases in the middle. The CDR3 is made up of 15 amino acids. Germline CDR1 is MNHNY and CDR2 is SVGAGI (reference sequence). CDR3 DNA sequence: TGTGCCAGCAGTTACTCTCAGGCGGCCAATCAGCCCCAGCATTTT. Translating it yields CASSYSQAANQPQHF.

The chain uses TRBV19 and TRBJ2-3; tentatively, D is TRBD2 (6 bases). The V and J ends lost 6 bases and 0 bases respectively, with 10 bases between them. Germline V CDR1 and CDR2: LNHDA, SQIVND (reference sequence). This CDR3 has 14 amino acids. In nucleotides, the CDR3 is TGTGCCAGTAGGGAACGGGGGAGCACAGATACGCAGTATTTT. Protein sequence: CASRERGSTDTQYF. Filled out from reference TRBV19 and TRBJ2-3, the complete variable domain reads DGGITQSPKYLFRKEGQNVTLSCEQNLNHDAMYWYRQDPGQGLRLIYYSQIVNDFQKGDIAEGYSVSREKKESFPLTVTSAQKNPTAFYLCASRERGSTDTQYFGPGTRLTVL.

The chain links TRBV19 to TRBJ2-3, with a weak D call TRBD2 (5 bases). The germline V gene encodes CDR1 LNHDA and CDR2 SQIVND (reference sequence). The CDR3 runs 16 residues. Trimming cost V 4 bases and J 0 bases, with 14 bases left between them. Here the CDR3 reads CASSKPRAPSTDTQYF. The CDR3 DNA is TGTGCCAGTAGTAAGCCGCGGGCGCCTAGCACAGATACGCAGTATTTT. Supplemented by reference TRBV19 and TRBJ2-3, the full variable domain reads DGGITQSPKYLFRKEGQNVTLSCEQNLNHDAMYWYRQDPGQGLRLIYYSQIVNDFQKGDIAEGYSVSREKKESFPLTVTSAQKNPTAFYLCASSKPRAPSTDTQYFGPGTRLTVL.

J is TRBJ2-2 and V is TRBV7-8; D may be TRBD1 (6 bases). The V gene lost 5 bases and the J gene lost 6 bases, with 10 bases spanning the gap. This CDR3 spans 13 amino acids. CDR1 is SGHVS, CDR2 FQNEAQ, per germline. The CDR3 loop reads CASSMGAAGELFF. DNA for the CDR3: TGTGCCAGCAGCATGGGGGCGGCCGGGGAGCTGTTTTTT.

On this clone itself: The same CDR3 arises from other DNA sequences in this sample as well. The rearrangement joins TRBV20-1 to TRBJ1-2, with 7 bases that match TRBD1. The V gene end was trimmed by 5 bases and the J gene end by 8 bases; junction bases not matched to a gene: 5. Germline V gene sequence: CDR1 DFQATT, CDR2 SNEGSKA (reference sequence). This CDR3 has 11 amino acids. The CDR3: CSAWTGGGYTF. The CDR3 nucleotides read TGCAGTGCTTGGACAGGAGGGGGCTACACCTTC.

The rearrangement links TRBV10-3 to TRBJ1-2; 7 bases fit TRBD1. The CDR3 is 14 amino acids. Germline CDR1 reads ENHRY; CDR2 reads SYGVKD. V dropped 4 bases and J dropped 5; count of bases not matched to a gene: 7. CDR3 region: CAISGSGTEYGYTF. CDR3 in DNA: TGTGCCATCAGTGGGTCCGGGACAGAGTATGGCTACACCTTC.

Regarding this clone: The sample has other DNA sequences that encode this CDR3 too. CDR3 amino acids: CASSPGRETQYF. DNA of the CDR3: TGTGCCAGCTCACCGGGGCGGGAGACCCAGTACTTC. The rearrangement joins TRBV18 to TRBJ2-5, with D perhaps matching TRBD1 (5 bases). The V and J ends lost 3 bases and 5 bases respectively, with 7 bases between them. This CDR3 region has 12 residues. CDR1 and CDR2 from the germline V gene are KGHSH and LQKENI. Using reference TRBV18 and TRBJ2-5 for the parts outside the CDR3, the full variable domain is NAGVMQNPRHLVRRRGQEARLRCSPMKGHSHVYWYRQLPEEGLKFMVYLQKENIIDESGMPKERFSAEFPKEGPSILRIQQVVRGDSAAYFCASSPGRETQYFGPGTRLLVL.

The genes are TRBV5-6 and TRBJ1-1; D perhaps matches TRBD1 (6 bases). Germline V gene lookup returns CDR1 SGHDT and CDR2 YYEEEE. This CDR3 spans 16 amino acids. V shed 5 bases and J shed 10 bases, with 27 bases lying between them. The DNA for the CDR3 is TGTGCCAGCAGACCACGGGGCAGGGGCGCAGTTAGTCGAGCTTTCTTT. Protein sequence: CASRPRGRGAVSRAFF.

V gene TRBV5-1 combines with J gene TRBJ2-5, with TRBD2 matching 11 bases. J lost 4 bases, V lost 0 bases, and 8 bases had no gene match. This CDR3 has 17 residues. Germline V gene sequence: CDR1 SGHRS, CDR2 YFSETQ. Here the CDR3 reads CASSLGLAGRRGETQYF. DNA of the CDR3: TGCGCCAGCAGCTTGGGACTAGCGGGAAGGAGAGGAGAGACCCAGTACTTC.

The rearrangement links TRBV28 to TRBJ2-4; D is unresolved. Between the trimmed V and J ends, which lost 5 bases and 9 bases, there was a span of 8 bases. Germline lookup yields CDR1 MDHEN and CDR2 SYDVKM. CDR3 length: 11 amino acids. The CDR3 sequence: CASSTQGIQYF. The CDR3 DNA is TGTGCCAGCAGTACACAAGGCATTCAGTACTTC.

The V call is TRBV9, the J call TRBJ1-1, with no clear D. Germline assignment: CDR1 SGDLS and CDR2 YYNGEE. This CDR3 region has 14 residues. V lost 0 bases, J lost 4 bases, and 10 bases lay in between. The CDR3, as DNA: TGTGCCAGCAGCGTAGGCCCCGAATCCACTGAAGCTTTCTTT. Translating gives CASSVGPESTEAFF.

The V gene is TRBV6-5, the J gene TRBJ2-7, with 8 bases matching TRBD1. Germline V gene lookup returns CDR1 MNHEY and CDR2 SVGAGI. V gave up 5 bases and J gave up 4 bases; unmatched junction bases: 10. The CDR3 spans 15 residues. CDR3 in DNA: TGTGCCAGCAGTACCAGAGGACAGGGTAGATACGAGCAGTACTTC. It codes for CASSTRGQGRYEQYF.

The genes are TRBV18 and TRBJ2-7, with TRBD1 matching over 7 bases. From germline, CDR1 is KGHSH and CDR2 LQKENI. Unmatched junction bases numbered 11, after V lost 4 bases and J lost 5 bases. This CDR3 spans 15 amino acids. For the CDR3, the DNA is TGTGCCAGCTCACGGGACAGAGCCTCTCGAAACGAGCAGTACTTC. Translating it yields CASSRDRASRNEQYF.

This rearrangement joins TRBV6-5 to TRBJ2-7; D tentatively fits TRBD1 or TRBD2 (5 bases each). The germline V and J ends were trimmed by 4 bases and 1 base, with 14 bases remaining between them. The CDR3 covers 15 residues. Germline V lookup: CDR1 MNHEY, CDR2 SVGAGI. The CDR3 here is CASSFRRDGSYEQYF. The CDR3 nucleotides are TGTGCCAGCAGTTTTCGCCGGGACGGATCCTACGAGCAGTACTTC.

The chain has TRBV5-6 and TRBJ1-6; D is possibly TRBD1 (6 bases). V gave up 1 base and J gave up 10 bases, with 12 bases separating them. The CDR3 has 14 amino acids. Germline CDR1 and CDR2: SGHDT and YYEEEE. The CDR3 coding sequence is TGTGCCAGCAGCTTGACGGGGGCTGGATCACCCCTCCACTTT. As protein: CASSLTGAGSPLHF.

Here the CDR3 reads CASSIEAGTGGHEQYF. CDR3 DNA sequence: TGTGCCAGTAGTATAGAGGCCGGGACAGGGGGCCACGAGCAGTACTTC. This chain links TRBV19 with TRBJ2-7; TRBD1 aligns across 12 bases. Germline CDR1 reads LNHDA; CDR2 reads SQIVND (reference sequence). This CDR3 spans 16 amino acids. The J segment lost 5 bases and the V segment lost 0 bases, leaving 5 bases of the junction unmatched.

The chain employs TRBV5-6 and TRBJ2-1, with 10 bases fitting TRBD1. CDR1 SGHDT and CDR2 YYEEEE come from the germline V gene. With V trimmed by 4 bases and J by 7 bases, 2 bases remained unmatched. The CDR3 is 13 residues long. CDR3 sequence reads: CASSVDRGNEQFF. DNA for the CDR3: TGTGCCAGCAGCGTGGACAGGGGGAATGAGCAGTTCTTC.

This clone has only one observation. The chain carries TRBV21-1 and TRBJ2-7; the D call TRBD2 from the table was never checked on the DNA. TRBV21-1 is a pseudogene segment. The length of the CDR3 is 18 residues. DNA of the CDR3: TGTGCCAGCAGCCTCGAAACCGTGAATCACCCTGGGAGCTACGAGCAGTACTTC. Protein: CASSLETVNHPGSYEQYF.